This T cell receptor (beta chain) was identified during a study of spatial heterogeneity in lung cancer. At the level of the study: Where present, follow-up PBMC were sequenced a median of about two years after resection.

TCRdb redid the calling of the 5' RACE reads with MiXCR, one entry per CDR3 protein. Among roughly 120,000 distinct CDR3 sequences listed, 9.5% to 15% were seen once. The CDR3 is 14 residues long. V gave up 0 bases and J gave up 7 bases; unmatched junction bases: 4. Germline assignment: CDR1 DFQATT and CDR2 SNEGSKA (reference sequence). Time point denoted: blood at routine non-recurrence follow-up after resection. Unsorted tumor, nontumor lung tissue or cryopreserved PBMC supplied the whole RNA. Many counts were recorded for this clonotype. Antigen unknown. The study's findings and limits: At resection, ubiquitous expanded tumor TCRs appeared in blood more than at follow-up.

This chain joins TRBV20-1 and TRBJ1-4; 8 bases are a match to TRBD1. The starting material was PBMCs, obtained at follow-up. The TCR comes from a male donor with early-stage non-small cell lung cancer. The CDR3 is CSARDRGRREKLFF. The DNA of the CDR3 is TGCAGTGCTAGAGACAGGGGGCGACGTGAAAAACTGTTTTTT.